The TCR beta chain under discussion was sequenced for a study of cytomegalovirus exposure and HLA in healthy donors. The study ran its PCR with 60 Vbeta and 13 Jbeta primers. TCRdb keeps only in-frame clones here, not all; method: immunoSEQ multiplex PCR. The table lists 80,000 to 100,000 clones, 81% of them singletons. Trimming took 5 bases from V and 2 from J, leaving 13 bases between them. The germline CDR1 and CDR2 sequences are MNHEY and SMNVEV (reference sequence). CDR3 length: 14 amino acids. Findings and limits, study-wide: An analysis done earlier found most TCR beta V segments productive about 90% or about 30% of the time.

Remarks on this clone: Its antigen is not known.

Sequencing was performed on PBMCs. The origin of this receptor is a man aged 40-50 years in good health and CMV-seronegative. The chain uses TRBV27 and TRBJ2-7; D remains ambiguous. CDR3 region: CASSQRPTTYEQYF. In DNA form, the CDR3 reads TGTGCCAGCAGTCAGAGGCCGACCACCTACGAGCAGTACTTC.